This entry concerns a single TCR beta chain. The antigen is undetermined. As handled by the study authors: Approximately 1.1x10^5 patient and about 1.3x10^5 healthy donor in-frame TCRbeta sequences came from conventional T cells. Profiling relied on immunoSEQ multiplex PCR, and the TCRdb table lists in-frame clones only, not all of them. V and J calls and clone size follow that table, whereas D and trimming were derived from the DNA. The sample yields around 20,000 clones, approximately 97% seen once. This sample is drawn from a study of B cell selection in AIRE deficiency. Findings of the study overall: Shared Treg sequences had shorter CDR3s, biased toward rearrangements with few non-templated insertions. Only about a tenth of more than 3,000 shared Treg sequences were patient-specific; 30% to 40% healthy-specific.

CD4+CD127+ cells were sorted as the conventional CD4 T cells. The CDR3 runs 16 residues. Between the trimmed V and J ends, which lost 5 bases and 0 bases, there was a span of 14 bases. The germline V gene encodes CDR1 LNHDA and CDR2 SQIVND (reference sequence). This chain connects TRBV19 to TRBJ1-5; D uncertain. The material sequenced was conventional CD4+ T cells sorted from PBMCs. The sequence came from a human donor with AIRE deficiency. The CDR3 region has the DNA TGTGCCAGTAGTCCTCTTTACAAGACTAGCAATCAGCCCCAGCATTTT. The encoded protein is CASSPLYKTSNQPQHF.